The next 29 T cell receptor beta chains were all read from a single sample in a study of blood T cell repertoires in COVID-19. Using immunoSEQ multiplex PCR, the repertoire was profiled, and TCRdb retains in-frame clones only, with some absent. The sample gives about 210,000 clones, approximately 85% of which show up once; approximately 8% is in the top ten. Sequencing input: peripheral blood. These receptor sequences come from a woman between 45 and 60 years old with active or convalescent COVID-19.

J is TRBJ1-5 and V is TRBV19; 7 bases align to TRBD1. Germline V gene lookup returns CDR1 LNHDA and CDR2 SQIVND (reference sequence). Trimming at V came to 9 bases and at J to 0 bases, leaving 17 bases not matched to a gene. The CDR3 spans 18 residues. The CDR3 here is CARLPETDRNDSNQPQHF. In DNA, the CDR3 is TGTGCCAGGCTCCCGGAAACGGACAGGAATGATAGCAATCAGCCCCAGCATTTT. The full variable domain, with the rest looked up from reference TRBV19 and TRBJ1-5, is DGGITQSPKYLFRKEGQNVTLSCEQNLNHDAMYWYRQDPGQGLRLIYYSQIVNDFQKGDIAEGYSVSREKKESFPLTVTSAQKNPTAFYLCARLPETDRNDSNQPQHFGDGTRLSIL.

This chain joins TRBV28 and TRBJ1-4; 10 positions match TRBD1. Germline loops: CDR1 MDHEN, CDR2 SYDVKM. The CDR3 contains 17 residues. Trimming removed 4 bases from V and 8 bases from J; junction bases left unmatched: 13. Here the CDR3 DNA reads TGTGCCAGCAGTTCGGACTCAACCGGGACAGGGGTCGAAAAACTGTTTTTT. Translation gives CASSSDSTGTGVEKLFF. Filled out from reference TRBV28 and TRBJ1-4, the complete variable domain reads DVKVTQSSRYLVKRTGEKVFLECVQDMDHENMFWYRQDPGLGLRLIYFSYDVKMKEKGDIPEGYSVSREKKERFSLILESASTNQTSMYLCASSSDSTGTGVEKLFFGSGTQLSVL.

The V call is TRBV28, the J call TRBJ2-4, with TRBD1 matching 9 bases. Germline loops: CDR1 MDHEN, CDR2 SYDVKM. This CDR3 contains 15 residues. V was clipped by 5 bases and J by 0 bases; unmatched bases: 2. This chain's CDR3 is CASSPTGGAKNIQYF. As DNA, the CDR3 is TGTGCCAGCAGTCCGACAGGGGGAGCCAAAAACATTCAGTACTTC.

V and J are TRBV7-2 and TRBJ2-1, with TRBD2 identical over 7 bases. Losses at the gene ends were 3 bases for V and 5 bases for J; bases not matched to a gene: 7. CDR3 length equals 15 residues. Germline V lookup: CDR1 SGHTA, CDR2 FQGNSA. The CDR3 loop is CASSFVGGGNNEQFF. The CDR3, as DNA: TGTGCCAGCAGCTTTGTTGGGGGGGGGAACAATGAGCAGTTCTTC.

This clone showed up just a few times. This rearrangement joins TRBV4-1 to TRBJ2-1, with a possible D match to TRBD2 (6 bases). V dropped 0 bases and J dropped 2 bases, with 17 bases sitting between them. This CDR3 is built from 18 residues. Germline-derived CDR1 and CDR2 are MGHRA and YSYEKL. CDR3 residues: CASSQDLGLSVPYNEQFF. The CDR3 DNA is TGCGCCAGCAGCCAAGATCTGGGACTTAGCGTCCCCTACAATGAGCAGTTCTTC.

This chain joins TRBV4-1 and TRBJ2-2; D possibly corresponds to TRBD1 (5 bases). Germline CDR1 reads MGHRA; CDR2 reads YSYEKL. The CDR3 extends over 15 amino acids. The V gene lost 7 bases and the J gene lost 4 bases, with 16 bases spanning the gap. DNA of the CDR3: TGCGCCAGCATCGCAGGGCCCCGGGTCACCGGGGAGCTGTTTTTT. This translates into CASIAGPRVTGELFF.

The rearrangement uses TRBV4-1 and TRBJ2-2; weak D call: TRBD2 (6 bases). V lost 1 base and J lost 4, with 22 bases in between. The length of the CDR3 is 19 residues. Per the germline V gene, CDR1 is MGHRA and CDR2 is YSYEKL. Here the CDR3 DNA reads TGCGCCAGCAGCCAAGTATCATTAGGGGCGGGACTCACCACCGGGGAGCTGTTTTTT. Amino acids: CASSQVSLGAGLTTGELFF.

The chain has TRBV7-3 and TRBJ2-1; 7 bases align to TRBD2. Losses at the gene ends were 5 bases for V and 0 bases for J; bases not matched to a gene: 4. The CDR3 runs to 15 residues. Germline CDR1 is SGHTA and CDR2 is FQGTGA. The CDR3 DNA is TGTGCCAGCAGCCCCGCTAGCGGCTCCTACAATGAGCAGTTCTTC. It codes for CASSPASGSYNEQFF.

This clone has more than one count but fewer than ten. The chain carries TRBV3-1 (or the pseudogene TRBV3-2) and TRBJ1-5; 8 bases match TRBD1. The V gene end was trimmed by 0 bases and the J gene end by 10 bases; junction bases not matched to a gene: 11. CDR3 size: 16 residues. Germline V gives CDR1 LGHDT, CDR2 YNNKEL (reference sequence). This CDR3 reads CASSQDPGRGPVPQHF. DNA for the CDR3: TGTGCCAGCAGCCAAGATCCGGGCAGGGGGCCCGTTCCCCAGCATTTT.

This sequence joins TRBV20-1 and TRBJ2-3, with D uncertain. From germline, CDR1 is DFQATT and CDR2 SNEGSKA (reference sequence). The CDR3 loop spans 11 amino acids. The V end lost 5 bases, the J end lost 4 bases, and 7 bases lay between the germline ends. CDR3 residues: CSAPTADTQYF. The CDR3 region has the DNA TGCAGTGCTCCAACAGCAGATACGCAGTATTTT.

This clone was counted between two and nine times. The rearrangement uses TRBV2 and TRBJ1-3; D is unresolved. With 1 base removed from V and 0 bases from J, the gap between germline ends came to 4 bases. This CDR3 region has 14 residues. Per germline, CDR1 SNHLY and CDR2 FYNNEI. The CDR3 loop is CASSEGGSGNTIYF. As DNA, the CDR3 is TGTGCCAGCAGTGAAGGCGGCTCTGGAAACACCATATATTTT.

The rearrangement links TRBV7-7 to TRBJ2-7; 13 nucleotides line up with TRBD2. This CDR3 has 15 amino acids. The V gene end was trimmed by 5 bases and the J gene end by 3 bases; junction bases not matched to a gene: 4. Germline assignment: CDR1 SSHAT and CDR2 FNYEAQ (reference sequence). For the CDR3, the DNA is TGTGCCAGCAGCCCTGGACTAGCGGGAGTCTACGAGCAGTACTTC. Encoded protein: CASSPGLAGVYEQYF.

V gene TRBV11-2 combines with J gene TRBJ1-2, with TRBD1 matching 7 bases. Trimming cost V 4 bases and J 4 bases; bases outside gene matches: 12. The V gene's germline CDR1 is SGHAT and CDR2 FQNNGV. CDR3 length equals 16 residues. CDR3 bases: TGTGCCAGCAGCTCTCTCGGGACACAGGGGACCTATGGCTACACCTTC. It is translated as CASSSLGTQGTYGYTF.

This sequence joins TRBV5-4 and TRBJ1-1, with 7 bases lining up with TRBD1. The germline V gene has CDR1 SGHNT and CDR2 YYREEE (reference sequence). The CDR3 runs to 14 residues. The V segment lost 7 bases and the J segment 3 bases; nucleotides outside the gene matches: 9. The CDR3: CASGTGGGYTEAFF. In DNA, the CDR3 is TGTGCCAGCGGGACCGGAGGGGGCTACACTGAAGCTTTCTTT. Full variable domain (missing parts from reference TRBV5-4 and TRBJ1-1): ETGVTQSPTHLIKTRGQQVTLRCSSQSGHNTVSWYQQALGQGPQFIFQYYREEENGRGNFPPRFSGLQFPNYSSELNVNALELDDSALYLCASGTGGGYTEAFFGQGTRLTVV.

J is TRBJ2-2 and V is TRBV10-3, with 8 bases identical to TRBD2. Losses at the gene ends were 7 bases for V and 4 bases for J; bases not matched to a gene: 8. This CDR3 has 15 residues. Germline assignment: CDR1 ENHRY and CDR2 SYGVKD. The CDR3 region is CAINPGGPGTGELFF. In DNA form, the CDR3 reads TGTGCCATCAACCCGGGAGGGCCTGGCACCGGGGAGCTGTTTTTT.

The chain uses TRBV10-3 and TRBJ1-1, with D unresolved. V dropped 5 bases and J dropped 0 bases, with 7 bases sitting between them. CDR3 length: 13 amino acids. The germline V gene encodes CDR1 ENHRY and CDR2 SYGVKD. Here the CDR3 DNA reads TGTGCCATCAGTCCGGACTTGAACACTGAAGCTTTCTTT. Its protein is CAISPDLNTEAFF.

The chain joins TRBV11-3 to TRBJ2-1; the D gene is possibly TRBD2 (6 bases). The CDR3 runs to 16 residues. Germline CDR1 and CDR2: SGHNT and YENEEA. Trimming removed 4 bases at V and 2 bases at J, with 15 bases between. The CDR3 sequence: CASSSKREAPYNEQFF. CDR3 sequence (DNA): TGTGCCAGCAGCTCGAAAAGGGAGGCACCCTACAATGAGCAGTTCTTC.

This clone was counted between two and nine times. The V call is TRBV27, the J call TRBJ2-2; weak D call: TRBD2 (7 bases). V gave up 8 bases and J gave up 7 bases, with 23 bases separating them. Germline lookup yields CDR1 MNHEY and CDR2 SMNVEV (reference sequence). The CDR3 covers 16 residues. This CDR3 reads CASAAGASGEGGELFF. CDR3 nucleotides: TGTGCCAGCGCTGCAGGGGCTAGCGGCGAGGGCGGGGAGCTGTTTTTT.

The V call is TRBV19, the J call TRBJ2-5; D is perhaps TRBD2 (6 bases). The V and J ends lost 3 bases and 2 bases respectively, with 13 bases between them. Looked up from germline, CDR1 is LNHDA and CDR2 is SQIVND (reference sequence). The CDR3 runs to 15 residues. CDR3 sequence: CASSIPGEAQETQYF. CDR3 coding DNA: TGTGCCAGTAGTATCCCCGGGGAGGCACAAGAGACCCAGTACTTC.

This sequence joins TRBV18 and TRBJ1-3; possibly TRBD1 for D (6 bases). CDR3 length equals 16 residues. Looked up from germline, CDR1 is KGHSH and CDR2 is LQKENI. The V end lost 3 bases, the J end lost 1 base, and 13 bases lay between the germline ends. The CDR3 nucleotides are TGTGCCAGCTCACCCTCGGCAGGGGTTTCTGGAAACACCATATATTTT. It encodes CASSPSAGVSGNTIYF.

V gene TRBV6-5 combines with J gene TRBJ2-1; 7 bases are shared with TRBD2. Germline loops: CDR1 MNHEY, CDR2 SVGAGI. This CDR3 has 15 residues. J gave up 7 bases and V 6 bases, and 12 bases lay outside the gene matches. Here the CDR3 DNA reads TGTGCCAGCAGCACCCAGAGGGGAGGGCAGAATGAGCAGTTCTTC. It is translated as CASSTQRGGQNEQFF.

This clone was picked up a small number of times. This rearrangement joins TRBV5-1 to TRBJ2-2; TRBD2 aligns across 9 bases. The V gene end was trimmed by 3 bases and the J gene end by 3 bases; junction bases not matched to a gene: 6. CDR3 length: 16 amino acids. Germline loops: CDR1 SGHRS, CDR2 YFSETQ. CDR3: CASSSVAGVDTGELFF. The DNA for the CDR3 is TGCGCCAGCAGCTCCGTAGCGGGGGTCGACACCGGGGAGCTGTTTTTT.

As concerns this clone: The junction does not match germline at one end; this may be a read error. The chain joins TRBV24-1 to TRBJ2-3; D remains ambiguous. Germline CDR1 reads KGHDR; CDR2 reads SFDVKD. CDR3 length equals 13 residues. The CDR3 DNA follows: TGTGCCACCAGTGAGACCGTTCCAGGTCTTTACTTTTTT. It specifies CATSETVPGLYFF.

The chain carries TRBV13 and TRBJ2-3; tentative D call: TRBD2 (6 bases). Trimming removed 5 bases at V and 3 bases at J, with 15 bases between. Germline V gene data show CDR1 as PRHDT and CDR2 as FYEKMQ (reference sequence). There are 15 residues in the CDR3. The CDR3 DNA is TGTGCCAGCAGCGACCCACGTCGGGGGACAGATACGCAGTATTTT. The encoded protein is CASSDPRRGTDTQYF.

The chain employs TRBV5-6 and TRBJ2-2; 9 bases are a match to TRBD2. Germline values: CDR1 SGHDT, CDR2 YYEEEE. V dropped 4 bases and J dropped 1; count of bases not matched to a gene: 5. The CDR3 is made up of 16 amino acids. The chain's CDR3 is CASSPGLALNTGELFF. CDR3 DNA sequence: TGTGCCAGCAGCCCCGGACTAGCGCTGAACACCGGGGAGCTGTTTTTT.

The chain employs TRBV6-5 and TRBJ1-1, with D hard to call. CDR3 length: 15 amino acids. Germline CDR1 MNHEY, CDR2 SVGAGI. Trimming took off 6 bases at V and 1 base at J, with 15 bases between the two ends. CDR3 in DNA: TGTGCCAGCAGCCTTAATCGGGGAGGGAACACTGAAGCTTTCTTT. Its translation is CASSLNRGGNTEAFF.

The rearrangement joins TRBV6-2 or TRBV6-3 to TRBJ2-5; 10 bases agree with TRBD2. The CDR3 consists of 15 residues. CDR1 MNHEY and CDR2 SVGEGT come from the germline V gene. V shed 5 bases and J 5 bases; nucleotides not matched to a gene: 8. The CDR3 protein is CASSPGTSVWETQYF. For the CDR3, the DNA is TGTGCCAGCAGTCCCGGGACTAGCGTATGGGAGACCCAGTACTTC.

This chain joins TRBV24-1 and TRBJ2-7, with D perhaps matching TRBD1 (5 bases). Trimming removed 3 bases from V and 5 bases from J, with 13 bases in between. The length of the CDR3 is 14 residues. The germline V gene has CDR1 KGHDR and CDR2 SFDVKD. This CDR3 reads CATSDTGPTDEQYF. DNA of the CDR3: TGTGCCACCAGTGATACAGGTCCGACGGACGAGCAGTACTTC.

The rearrangement uses TRBV7-9 and TRBJ1-5; 8 bases map to TRBD1. V lost 6 bases and J lost 5; bases outside the gene matches: 9. Germline CDR1 and CDR2: SEHNR and FQNEAQ (reference sequence). The CDR3 spans 15 residues. The CDR3 spells CASSSGQGLYQPQHF. Written as DNA, the CDR3 is TGTGCCAGCAGTTCTGGACAGGGCCTCTATCAGCCCCAGCATTTT.